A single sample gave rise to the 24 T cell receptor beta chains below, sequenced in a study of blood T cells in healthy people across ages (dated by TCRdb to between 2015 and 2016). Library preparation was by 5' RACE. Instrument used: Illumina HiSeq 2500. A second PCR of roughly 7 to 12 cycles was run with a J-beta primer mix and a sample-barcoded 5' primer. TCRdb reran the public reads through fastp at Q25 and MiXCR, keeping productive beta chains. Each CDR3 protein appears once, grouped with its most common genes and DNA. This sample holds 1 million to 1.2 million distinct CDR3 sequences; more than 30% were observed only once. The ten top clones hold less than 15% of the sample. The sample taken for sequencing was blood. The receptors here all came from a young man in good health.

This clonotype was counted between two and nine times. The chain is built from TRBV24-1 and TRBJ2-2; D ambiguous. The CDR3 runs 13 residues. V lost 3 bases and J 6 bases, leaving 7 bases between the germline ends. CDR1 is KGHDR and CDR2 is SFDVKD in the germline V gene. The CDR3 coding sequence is TGTGCCACCAGTGATAACATGGCCGGGGAGCTGTTTTTT. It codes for CATSDNMAGELFF.

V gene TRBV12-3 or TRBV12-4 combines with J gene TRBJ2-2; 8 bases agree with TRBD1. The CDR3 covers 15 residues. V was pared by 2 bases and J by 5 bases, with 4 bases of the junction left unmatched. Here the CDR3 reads CASSLITGGTGELFF. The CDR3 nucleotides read TGTGCCAGCAGTTTAATTACAGGGGGGACCGGGGAGCTGTTTTTT.

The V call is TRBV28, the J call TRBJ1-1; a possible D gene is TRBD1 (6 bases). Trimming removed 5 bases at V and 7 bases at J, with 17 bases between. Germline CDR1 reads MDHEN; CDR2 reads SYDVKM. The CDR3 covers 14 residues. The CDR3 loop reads CASSPQGPANEAFF. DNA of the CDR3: TGTGCCAGCAGTCCCCAGGGGCCCGCTAATGAAGCTTTCTTT.

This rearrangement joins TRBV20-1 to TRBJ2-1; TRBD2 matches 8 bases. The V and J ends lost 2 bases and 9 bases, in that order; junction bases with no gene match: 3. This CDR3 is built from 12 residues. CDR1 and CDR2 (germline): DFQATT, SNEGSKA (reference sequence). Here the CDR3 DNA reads TGCAGTGCTAGATCGGGGACTAGTGAGCAGTTCTTC. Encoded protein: CSARSGTSEQFF.

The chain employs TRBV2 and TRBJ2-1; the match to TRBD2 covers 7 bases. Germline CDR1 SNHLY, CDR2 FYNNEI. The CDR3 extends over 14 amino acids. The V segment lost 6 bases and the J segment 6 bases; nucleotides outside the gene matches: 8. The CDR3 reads CASRNRDYRNEQFF. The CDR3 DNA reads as TGTGCCAGCAGAAACCGGGACTACCGCAATGAGCAGTTCTTC.

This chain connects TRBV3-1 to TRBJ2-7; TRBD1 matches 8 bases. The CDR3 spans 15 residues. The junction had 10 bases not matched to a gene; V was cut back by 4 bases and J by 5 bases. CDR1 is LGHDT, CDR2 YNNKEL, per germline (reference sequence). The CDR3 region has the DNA TGTGCCAGCAGCCCTCAGGGGGCGAGATTCGACGAGCAGTACTTC. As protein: CASSPQGARFDEQYF.

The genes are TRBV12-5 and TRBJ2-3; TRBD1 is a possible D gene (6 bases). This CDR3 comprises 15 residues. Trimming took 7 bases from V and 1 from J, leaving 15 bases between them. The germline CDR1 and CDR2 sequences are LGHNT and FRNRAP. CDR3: CASARQVYGTDTQYF. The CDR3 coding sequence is TGTGCTAGTGCCAGACAGGTGTATGGCACAGATACGCAGTATTTT.

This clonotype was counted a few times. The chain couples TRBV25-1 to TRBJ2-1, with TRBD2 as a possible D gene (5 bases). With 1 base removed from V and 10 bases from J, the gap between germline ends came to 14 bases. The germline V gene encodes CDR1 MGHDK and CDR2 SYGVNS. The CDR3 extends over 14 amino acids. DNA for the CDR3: TGTGCCAGCAGTGAATTGCCCCTGGGAGCGGAGCAGTTCTTC. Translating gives CASSELPLGAEQFF.

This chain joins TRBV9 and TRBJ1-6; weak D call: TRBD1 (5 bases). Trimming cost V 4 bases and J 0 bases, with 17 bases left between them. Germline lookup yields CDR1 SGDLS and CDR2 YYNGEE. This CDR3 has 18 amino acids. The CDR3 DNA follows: TGTGCCAGCAGCCCCCGCTTGGGGGGTAGCTCCTATAATTCACCCCTCCACTTT. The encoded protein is CASSPRLGGSSYNSPLHF.

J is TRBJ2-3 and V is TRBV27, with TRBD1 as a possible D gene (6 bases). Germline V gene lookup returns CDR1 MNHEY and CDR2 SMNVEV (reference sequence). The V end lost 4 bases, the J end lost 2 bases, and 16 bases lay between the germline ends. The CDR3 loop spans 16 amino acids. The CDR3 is CASSSPADRSTDTQYF. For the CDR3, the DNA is TGTGCCAGCAGTTCGCCCGCGGACAGATCCACAGATACGCAGTATTTT.

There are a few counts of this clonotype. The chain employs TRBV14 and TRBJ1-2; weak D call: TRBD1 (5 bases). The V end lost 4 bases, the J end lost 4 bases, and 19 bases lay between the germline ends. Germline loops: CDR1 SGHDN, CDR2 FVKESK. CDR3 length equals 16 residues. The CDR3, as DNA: TGTGCCAGCAGCCGGAACCGCCAGGGATCGATCTATGGCTACACCTTC. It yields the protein CASSRNRQGSIYGYTF.

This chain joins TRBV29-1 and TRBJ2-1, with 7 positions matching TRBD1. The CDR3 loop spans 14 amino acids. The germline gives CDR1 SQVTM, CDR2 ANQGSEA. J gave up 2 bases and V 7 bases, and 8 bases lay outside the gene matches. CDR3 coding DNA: TGCAGCGCGACCAGGGGGTTCACCTACAATGAGCAGTTCTTC. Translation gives CSATRGFTYNEQFF.

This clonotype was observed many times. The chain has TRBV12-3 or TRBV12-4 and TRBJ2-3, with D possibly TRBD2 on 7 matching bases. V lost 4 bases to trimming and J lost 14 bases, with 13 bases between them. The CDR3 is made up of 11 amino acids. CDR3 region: CASSSGGQVYF. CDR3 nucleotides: TGTGCCAGCAGTTCCGGGGGGCAAGTGTATTTT.

CDR3: CASYPDRPRETQYF. The CDR3 DNA sequence: TGCGCCAGCTACCCGGACAGGCCGAGGGAGACCCAGTACTTC. The rearrangement joins TRBV5-1 to TRBJ2-5; 7 bases fit TRBD1. Germline V gene data show CDR1 as SGHRS and CDR2 as YFSETQ. CDR3 length: 14 residues. Trimming at V came to 7 bases and at J to 5 bases, leaving 11 bases not matched to a gene.

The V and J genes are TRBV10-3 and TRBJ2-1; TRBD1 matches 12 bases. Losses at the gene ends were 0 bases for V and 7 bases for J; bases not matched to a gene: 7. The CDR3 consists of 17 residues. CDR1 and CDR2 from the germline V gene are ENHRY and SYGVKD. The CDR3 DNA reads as TGTGCCATCAGTGAGTCGACGGGGACAGGGGGCACGAATGAGCAGTTCTTC. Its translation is CAISESTGTGGTNEQFF.

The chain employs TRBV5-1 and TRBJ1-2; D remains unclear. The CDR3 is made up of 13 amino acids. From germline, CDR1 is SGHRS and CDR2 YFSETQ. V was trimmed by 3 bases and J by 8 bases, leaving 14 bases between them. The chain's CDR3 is CASSSRGNGGYTF. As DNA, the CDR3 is TGCGCCAGCAGCTCCCGGGGAAACGGAGGCTACACCTTC.

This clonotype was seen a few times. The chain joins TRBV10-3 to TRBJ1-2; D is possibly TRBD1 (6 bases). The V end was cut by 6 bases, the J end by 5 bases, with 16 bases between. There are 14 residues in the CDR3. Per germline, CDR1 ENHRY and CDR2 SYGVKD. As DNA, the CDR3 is TGTGCCATCAGCGGGACAAGGGTTAAGTATGGCTACACCTTC. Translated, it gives CAISGTRVKYGYTF.

CDR3 sequence: CASSLGLLSGNTIYF. The CDR3 nucleotides read TGTGCCAGCAGTTTAGGGTTACTGTCGGGAAACACCATATATTTT. J is TRBJ1-3 and V is TRBV12-3 or TRBV12-4, with D uncertain. V was clipped by 1 base and J by 4 bases, with 11 bases between them. This CDR3 contains 15 residues.

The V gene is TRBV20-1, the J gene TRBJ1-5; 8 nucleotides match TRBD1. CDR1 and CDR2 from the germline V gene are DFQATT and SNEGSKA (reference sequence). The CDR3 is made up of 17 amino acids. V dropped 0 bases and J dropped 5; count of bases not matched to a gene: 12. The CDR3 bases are TGCAGTGCTAGAGATTCGGGACAGGCGGCCGTGTATCAGCCCCAGCATTTT. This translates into CSARDSGQAAVYQPQHF.

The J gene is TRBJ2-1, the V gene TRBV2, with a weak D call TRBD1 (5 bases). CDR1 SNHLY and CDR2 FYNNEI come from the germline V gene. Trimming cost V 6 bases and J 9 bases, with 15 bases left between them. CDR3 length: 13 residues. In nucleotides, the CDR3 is TGTGCCAGCAGACTCAGGGTCTCGGCTGAGCAGTTCTTC. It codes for CASRLRVSAEQFF.

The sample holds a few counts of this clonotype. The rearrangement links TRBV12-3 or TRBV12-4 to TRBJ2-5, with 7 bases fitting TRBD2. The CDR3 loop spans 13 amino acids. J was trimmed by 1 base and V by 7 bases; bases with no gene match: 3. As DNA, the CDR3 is TGTGCCAGCAAGAGGACTAGCCAAGAGACCCAGTACTTC. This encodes CASKRTSQETQYF.

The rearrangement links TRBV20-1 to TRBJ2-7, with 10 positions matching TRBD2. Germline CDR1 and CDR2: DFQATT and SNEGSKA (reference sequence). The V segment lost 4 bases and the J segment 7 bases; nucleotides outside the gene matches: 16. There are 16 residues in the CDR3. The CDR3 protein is CSAIIAGGTKYNEQYF. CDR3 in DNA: TGCAGTGCTATTATAGCGGGGGGCACAAAATACAATGAGCAGTACTTC.

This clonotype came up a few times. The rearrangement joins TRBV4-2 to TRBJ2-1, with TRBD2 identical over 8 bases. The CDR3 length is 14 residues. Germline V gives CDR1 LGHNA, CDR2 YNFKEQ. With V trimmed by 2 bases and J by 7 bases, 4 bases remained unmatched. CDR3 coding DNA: TGTGCCAGCAGCCAACCGGGACTAGAAAATGAGCAGTTCTTC. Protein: CASSQPGLENEQFF.

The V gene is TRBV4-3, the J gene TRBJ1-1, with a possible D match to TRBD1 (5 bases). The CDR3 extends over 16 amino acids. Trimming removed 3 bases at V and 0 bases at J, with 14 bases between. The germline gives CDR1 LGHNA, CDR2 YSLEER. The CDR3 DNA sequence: TGCGCCAGCAGCCAGGCCCCCGACAGCCTGAACACTGAAGCTTTCTTT. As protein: CASSQAPDSLNTEAFF.